Given below is one TCR beta chain in context. The record originates from a study of blood T cell repertoires in COVID-19. About the research overall: COVID-19 samples collected from the United States, Italy and Spain covered acute and convalescent phases. Sources were T cells, B-cell-depleted T cells, or PBMCs; the material itself was cDNA or gDNA.

Sequencing was performed with immunoSEQ multiplex PCR; in TCRdb, only in-frame clones are kept and a portion is missing. The table lists 250,000 or so clones, around 93% of them singletons. Participants were aged roughly 18 to 89 years from about two dozen US areas. Within the 2 weeks before study entry, each person in the exposed group met a COVID-19 case. Unmatched junction bases numbered 4, after V lost 5 bases and J lost 3 bases. The germline CDR1 and CDR2 sequences are MNHEY and SMNVEV (reference sequence). The CDR3 runs to 16 residues. Sequenced material: PBMCs or T cells enriched from blood (not recorded which). V usage is TRBV27 and J usage is TRBJ2-2; TRBD1 agrees at 12 bases. The TCR comes from a man aged 40-49 years who had been exposed to COVID-19. The CDR3 loop is CASSKGQGADTGELFF. Written as DNA, the CDR3 is TGTGCCAGCAGTAAGGGACAGGGGGCCGACACCGGGGAGCTGTTTTTT.